The source of this T cell receptor (beta chain) is a study of shared clonotypes between healthy human individuals. The germline V gene encodes CDR1 SGHRS and CDR2 YFSETQ. The CDR3 spans 16 residues. J was trimmed by 4 bases and V by 5 bases; bases with no gene match: 11. Assay: immunoSEQ multiplex PCR; the TCRdb copy retains only in-frame clones and omits some. The data hold roughly 2 million clones, with 95% observed a single time. This TCR came from a young man in good health. V gene TRBV5-1 combines with J gene TRBJ1-2, with 10 bases aligning to TRBD1. Sequences were obtained from naive CD4+ T cells sorted from blood. Subset reported: CD45RA+ positively selected. The CDR3 reads CASRLTPGQGSYGYTF. The CDR3 nucleotides are TGCGCCAGCAGACTCACACCGGGACAGGGGAGCTATGGCTACACCTTC.